The T cell receptor beta chain described here comes from a study of T cell repertoires in cytomegalovirus infection. Study in general: It can be stated that public TCR beta signatures indicated CMV infection as well as a matching HLA type.

TCRdb reprocessed the reads with MiXCR, giving one entry per CDR3 protein. The sample holds around 530,000 distinct CDR3 sequences, approximately 26% seen once. Study outcomes and limitations: Dominating the ex vivo response were HLA-C-restricted CMV-specific TCR beta clonotypes.

On this clonotype: What it recognizes is unknown.

Germline CDR1 MNHEY, CDR2 SVGEGT. Trimming took 6 bases from V and 2 from J; bases not matched to a gene: 4. This CDR3 is 15 amino acids long. Sequenced sample: PBMCs. This chain joins TRBV6-2 or TRBV6-3 and TRBJ1-6; TRBD1 matches at 7 bases. The source of this sequence is a human donor in good health (CMV status not recorded). Some clones in this sample may be carry-over from other donors' samples. The CDR3: CASRRDSTYNSPLHF. Here the CDR3 DNA reads TGTGCCAGCAGACGGGACAGCACCTATAATTCACCCCTCCACTTT.